This T cell receptor (beta chain) originates from a study of T cells in severe cutaneous drug reactions (dated by TCRdb to the late 2010s). Background on the whole study: Recruitment took place between the early 2010s and the late 2010s, drawing patients from Taiwan, Thailand and a European registry network. Enrollment was limited to patients whose SJS/TEN or DRESS diagnosis was probable or definite according to RegiSCAR criteria. The culprit drug was assigned using the Naranjo algorithm and the ALDEN drug causality algorithm. Biological samples, such as blister fluids/cells and PBMC, were collected from patients during the acute or recovery stage. Bulk TCR sequencing was combined with single-cell sequencing, quantitative PCR validation, functional assays and transgenic mouse experiments. Libraries used iRepertoire multiplex PCR; authors cited a comparison showing similar capture of abundant clonotypes across iRepertoire and 5' RACE methods with or without UMI. Results the study describes overall, beyond this receptor: Although undetectable or scarce in tolerant-control and healthy-donor PBMC, a public TCRbeta CDR3 was found in all seven CBZ-SJS/TEN blister samples, at a mean of approximately 14%. According to the authors, further study is still needed to determine whether the public TCR generalizes to SJS/TEN caused by other drugs. A strong increase in TRBV12-4 usage was observed in CBZ-SJS/TEN patients, with averages of around 32% in blister cells and approximately 5% in PBMC.

Notes on this clonotype: What antigen it recognizes has not been identified.

The donors whose samples were sequenced had carbamazepine-induced Stevens-Johnson syndrome or toxic epidermal necrolysis (CBZ-SJS/TEN). To look for drug-specific clonotypes, next-generation sequencing was used to profile the T cell receptor repertoires of patients with drug-induced severe cutaneous adverse reactions. RNA was isolated from either blister cells of skin lesions or peripheral blood mononuclear cells. For both bulk and single-cell sequencing, libraries were prepared with the iRepertoire multiplex PCR system and TCR subtype-specific primers. Bulk TCR beta libraries were generated by multiplex PCR with primers targeting V, D and J gene regions. Roughly 100-550 ng of RNA per sample served as input for bulk TCR library preparation. Bulk TCR beta amplicons were sequenced on an Illumina MiSeq. Under the source paper's analysis protocol: Sample misassignments and low-quality sequencing reads were removed through quality control steps. The amino acids lying between the V-gene Y[YFLI]C motif and the J-segment [FW]GXGT motif were defined as CDR3. TRBV and TRBJ gene assignments and CDR3 clonotypes followed the IMGT database. TRBV expression in each sample was normalized to the mean of the same gene in PBMC from just under 45 healthy donors. TCRdb reanalyzed the reads, keeping one entry per CDR3 protein sequence and omitting DNA. TCRdb assigned the V and J calls; the authors' analysis was not used. The sample's table lists a count of about 7,200 distinct CDR3 sequences. The ten top clones hold roughly 30% of the sample.

The CDR3 numbers 15 residues from cysteine through phenylalanine. The nucleotide record is missing. Via the germline V gene (reference sequence), CDR1 is SEHNR and CDR2 FQNEAQ. The sample was cells from a skin blister. This sample's cell subset or site label indicates: unsorted cells from skin lesion blisters. This TCR derives from a human donor with toxic epidermal necrolysis, a severe cutaneous drug reaction. The V gene is TRBV7-9 and the J gene is TRBJ1-6; TCRdb selects TRBD1, and the lack of DNA leaves this call unchecked. The CDR3 protein: CASSHPSDREGSLHF.